The source of this T cell receptor (beta chain) is a study of T cell responses to AZD1222 COVID-19 vaccine. The CDR3 covers 19 residues. V lost 5 bases, J lost 2 bases, and 10 bases stayed unmatched. Germline V gives CDR1 MNHEY, CDR2 SVGEGT. The table came from immunoSEQ multiplex PCR; TCRdb's copy has only in-frame clones and leaves some out. Counted here are over 100,000 clones, over 90% occurring once; the ten biggest clones make up 5.5% to 8%. The receptor was derived from an adult in good health. The chain links TRBV6-2 or TRBV6-3 to TRBJ2-6; 12 bases line up with TRBD2. Source: peripheral blood, taken on day 0 of AZD1222 vaccination. In DNA, the CDR3 is TGTGCCAGCAGTCCCCCAAGGACTAGCGGGATAACTGGGGCCAACGTCCTGACTTTC. Translated, it gives CASSPPRTSGITGANVLTF.